A single sample gave rise to the 7 T cell receptor beta chains below, sequenced in a study of T cells after yellow fever vaccination. TCRdb re-analysed the 5' RACE reads in MiXCR, keeping a single row per CDR3 protein. The sample lists 300,000 to 450,000 distinct CDR3 sequences, approximately 8% seen once, with approximately 16% in the top ten. The sequencing used PBMCs, collected 35 to 50 days after the first yellow fever vaccination. The receptors stem from a man aged 18 to 35 who received the YFV17D yellow fever vaccine.

This clonotype was seen only a few times. V is TRBV7-9 and J is TRBJ2-5; the D gene is possibly TRBD1 (6 bases). Trimming stripped 5 bases from V and 0 bases from J, with 10 bases between. Germline lookup yields CDR1 SEHNR and CDR2 FQNEAQ (reference sequence). The CDR3 runs to 14 residues. CDR3 sequence (DNA): TGTGCCAGCAGCCACGACAGGAACCAAGAGACCCAGTACTTC. It yields the protein CASSHDRNQETQYF.

The chain uses TRBV5-1 and TRBJ2-1; D tentatively reads TRBD1 or TRBD2 (5 bases each). V lost 5 bases, J lost 9 bases, and 24 bases lay in between. This CDR3 is built from 16 residues. Germline V lookup: CDR1 SGHRS, CDR2 YFSETQ. The CDR3 region has the DNA TGCGCCAGCAGGCCCGCCGGGACGGATGCTTCATCTGAGCAGTTCTTC. Translating gives CASRPAGTDASSEQFF. Based on the CDR3 plus reference TRBV5-1 and TRBJ2-1, the full variable domain is KAGVTQTPRYLIKTRGQQVTLSCSPISGHRSVSWYQQTPGQGLQFLFEYFSETQRNKGNFPGRFSGRQFSNSRSEMNVSTLELGDSALYLCASRPAGTDASSEQFFGPGTRLTVL.

This clonotype was counted between two and nine times. The J gene is TRBJ2-1, the V gene TRBV7-2, with TRBD1 identical over 8 bases. CDR1 and CDR2 (germline): SGHTA, FQGNSA. V was pared by 5 bases and J by 9 bases, with 6 bases of the junction left unmatched. The CDR3 consists of 13 residues. The CDR3 spells CASSPRTGCEQFF. The CDR3 DNA reads TGTGCCAGCAGCCCCCGGACAGGGTGTGAGCAGTTCTTC.

The gene calls are TRBV9 and TRBJ1-1; no firm D call. V was cut by 2 bases and J by 2 bases, with 7 bases left in between. The CDR3 length is 13 residues. The germline V gene has CDR1 SGDLS and CDR2 YYNGEE. The CDR3 DNA is TGTGCCAGCAGCGTTAGCGGAAACACTGAAGCTTTCTTT. Its protein is CASSVSGNTEAFF. Filled out from reference TRBV9 and TRBJ1-1, the complete variable domain reads DSGVTQTPKHLITATGQRVTLRCSPRSGDLSVYWYQQSLDQGLQFLIQYYNGEERAKGNILERFSAQQFPDLHSELNLSSLELGDSALYFCASSVSGNTEAFFGQGTRLTVV.

The J gene is TRBJ2-3, the V gene TRBV20-1; tentative D call: TRBD2 (6 bases). The V gene lost 0 bases and the J gene lost 1 base, with 14 bases spanning the gap. The CDR3 contains 16 residues. CDR1 and CDR2 (germline): DFQATT, SNEGSKA (reference sequence). The CDR3 DNA reads as TGCAGTGCTAGAGATCGGGCAGGGACTCGCACAGATACGCAGTATTTT. Translating it yields CSARDRAGTRTDTQYF.

In this sample, this clonotype turned up a few times. The chain is built from TRBV5-6 and TRBJ1-1, with TRBD1 matching 8 bases. The germline gives CDR1 SGHDT, CDR2 YYEEEE. Trimming took 4 bases from V and 8 from J; bases not matched to a gene: 10. The CDR3 covers 14 residues. The CDR3 DNA is TGTGCCAGCAGCCCCCCCCTCTGGGACAGGGAAGCTTTCTTT. It codes for CASSPPLWDREAFF.

The J gene is TRBJ2-1, the V gene TRBV18; D not certain. The CDR3 contains 13 residues. V was clipped by 6 bases and J by 1 base, with 7 bases between them. The V gene's germline CDR1 is KGHSH and CDR2 LQKENI. This CDR3 is CASSTLSYNEQFF. The CDR3 DNA follows: TGTGCCAGCTCTACACTATCCTACAATGAGCAGTTCTTC. Looking up the rest from reference TRBV18 and TRBJ2-1 gives the full variable domain: NAGVMQNPRHLVRRRGQEARLRCSPMKGHSHVYWYRQLPEEGLKFMVYLQKENIIDESGMPKERFSAEFPKEGPSILRIQQVVRGDSAAYFCASSTLSYNEQFFGPGTRLTVL.